The TCR beta chain under discussion was sequenced for a study of T cell repertoires in ileal Crohn's disease. The germline CDR1 and CDR2 sequences are SNHLY and FYNNEI. The CDR3 totals 17 residues. Between the trimmed V and J ends, which lost 5 bases and 8 bases, there was a span of 24 bases. This table comes from immunoSEQ multiplex PCR, and its TCRdb copy is limited to in-frame clones, with some not included. Counted here are about 15,000 clones, about 75% occurring once; the ten biggest clones make up about 5.3%. The sequence came from an adult with Crohn's disease. The sample taken for sequencing was ileal tissue. The chain employs TRBV2 and TRBJ1-4; tentatively, D is TRBD1 (6 bases). The CDR3 sequence: CASSQKLGGGAVEKLFF. CDR3 coding DNA: TGTGCCAGCAGTCAGAAGCTAGGGGGAGGGGCGGTGGAAAAACTGTTTTTT.